This entry concerns a single T cell receptor beta chain. Its antigen is not identified. This sample is drawn from a study of T cell repertoires in cytomegalovirus infection. Regarding the study as a whole: Dominating the ex vivo response were HLA-C-restricted CMV-specific TCR beta clonotypes.

V dropped 6 bases and J dropped 0 bases, with 11 bases sitting between them. Germline assignment: CDR1 MNHNY and CDR2 SVGAGI (reference sequence). This CDR3 has 15 residues. TCRdb re-called the reads through MiXCR, storing one row per CDR3 protein. The repertoire holds hundreds of thousands of distinct CDR3 sequences, with about 29% as singletons. This sequence originates from a human donor in good health (CMV status not recorded). Some clones in this sample may be carry-over from other donors' samples. Sequenced material: cultured PBMCs, taken from culture after CMV antigen stimulation. V gene TRBV6-6 combines with J gene TRBJ1-4, with D uncertain. The CDR3 nucleotides read TGTGCCAGCAGCGCGGACCGTGCAACTAATGAAAAACTGTTTTTT. The encoded protein is CASSADRATNEKLFF.